A selection of T cell receptor beta chains follows, all from one sample in a study of T cell changes during pregnancy in multiple sclerosis. The table came from immunoSEQ multiplex PCR; TCRdb's copy has only in-frame clones and leaves some out. The table lists around 30,000 clones, roughly 89% of them singletons, with around a tenth in the top ten. The sample here was CD8+ T cells from peripheral blood mononuclear cells, taken in the first trimester of pregnancy. The receptors derive from a female donor with multiple sclerosis, enrolled in a pregnancy study. The CDR3 runs from the conserved cysteine through the conserved F or W. Each record gives: D gene, clone size, V gene, J gene, CDR3 DNA, CDR3 protein. A D gene is named only where the DNA matches it firmly. Clone size, where shown, is once, few, many, or a class for clones that have expanded.

>.|.|TRBV6-6|TRBJ2-4
TGTGCCAGCATCCCCGAACTCGTAGCCAAAAACATTCAGTACTTC
CASIPELVAKNIQYF
>.|.|TRBV9|TRBJ2-4
TGTGCCAGCAGCGTAGGTAGGAGAAGAGGGTTAAAAAACATTCAGTACTTC
CASSVGRRRGLKNIQYF
>.|.|TRBV2|TRBJ2-3
TGTGCCAGCAGTGGTGGCAACACAGATACGCAGTATTTT
CASSGGNTDTQYF
>.|.|TRBV27|TRBJ2-7
TGTGCCAGCAGGGGGGACATTAGCTCCTACGAGCAGTACTTC
CASRGDISSYEQYF
>.|.|TRBV7-9|TRBJ1-2
TGTGCCAGCAGCTTAGGGGCAGGCCACTATGGCTACACCTTC
CASSLGAGHYGYTF
>.|.|TRBV7-7|TRBJ2-1
TGTGCTAGCAGCTTAGTAGACACCCCGAGCTCCTACAATGAGCAGTTCTTC
CASSLVDTPSSYNEQFF
>TRBD1|medium-sized|TRBV2|TRBJ1-5
TGTGCCAGCAGTGAACTACAGGGGGCCAATCAGCCCCAGCATTTT
CASSELQGANQPQHF
>.|.|TRBV27|TRBJ1-2
TGTGCCAGCAGTTTATTCAGGGGTGACTATGGCTACACCTTC
CASSLFRGDYGYTF
>TRBD2|.|TRBV30|TRBJ2-3
TGTGCCTGGAGTGTTGGACTAGTCACAGATACGCAGTATTTT
CAWSVGLVTDTQYF
>.|.|TRBV6-5|TRBJ2-7
TGTGCCAGCAGGGAGGGTAGCTCCTACGAGCAGTACTTC
CASREGSSYEQYF
>.|.|TRBV13|TRBJ1-1
TGTGCCAGCAGCCCCAGGACAGAAGCTTTCTTT
CASSPRTEAFF
>TRBD2|.|TRBV27|TRBJ2-5
TGTGCCAGCAATACTGCTAGCGGGGCTAAAGAGACCCAGTACTTC
CASNTASGAKETQYF
>TRBD1|.|TRBV9|TRBJ2-7
TGTGCCAGCAGCCATGGACAGGGTCGCCCCTACGAGCAGTACTTC
CASSHGQGRPYEQYF
>TRBD1|.|TRBV7-2|TRBJ2-7
TGTGCCAGCAGCTTAGCGGGACAGGGGTCGTATGAGCAGTACTTC
CASSLAGQGSYEQYF
>.|.|TRBV28|TRBJ1-1
TGTGCCAGCAGCTTTCTCCACAGGGACGGGAACACTGAAGCTTTCTTT
CASSFLHRDGNTEAFF
>.|.|TRBV27|TRBJ2-1
TGTGCTGCGGGATCCTACAATGAGCAGTTCTTC
CAAGSYNEQFF
>.|.|TRBV19|TRBJ2-5
TGTGCCAGTAGTATCGATAGCGAGGAGACCCAGTACTTC
CASSIDSEETQYF
>.|.|TRBV15|TRBJ1-4
TGTGCCACCAGCAGAGGGGGAGGAGCGAATGAAAAACTGTTTTTT
CATSRGGGANEKLFF
>TRBD1|.|TRBV6-6|TRBJ1-6
TGTGCCAGCAGTTACAAGCTGGACAGGAATTCACCCCTCCACTTT
CASSYKLDRNSPLHF
>.|.|TRBV27|TRBJ1-5
TGTGCCAGCAGATTTACAGGAAGCAATCAGCCCCAGCATTTT
CASRFTGSNQPQHF
>TRBD1|medium-sized|TRBV4-1|TRBJ1-4
TGCGCCAGCAGCAAGAGACAGGGGGATGAAAAACTGTTTTTT
CASSKRQGDEKLFF
>TRBD2|once|TRBV30|TRBJ2-5
TGTGCCTGGAGGGAGGGACTAGCGCCCCAAGAGACCCAGTACTTC
CAWREGLAPQETQYF
>.|.|TRBV6-5|TRBJ1-2
TGTGCCAGCAGACAGGGAGAAACTAACTATGGCTACACCTTC
CASRQGETNYGYTF
>TRBD1|.|TRBV13|TRBJ1-2
TGTGCCAGCAGCTTAACGGACAGGGACCTTTATGGCTACACCTTC
CASSLTDRDLYGYTF
>TRBD2|.|TRBV6-4|TRBJ2-1
TGTGCCAGCAGTGATACCGGGACTAGCGCATCCAATGAGCAGTTCTTC
CASSDTGTSASNEQFF
>TRBD2|.|TRBV6-1|TRBJ2-7
TGTGCCAGCAGTGAAGGGGGAGCGGGAGCCTACGAGCAGTACTTC
CASSEGGAGAYEQYF
>.|.|TRBV4-3|TRBJ2-1
TGCGCCAGCAGCCAAGATAAGGCGGCTTACAATGAGCAGTTCTTC
CASSQDKAAYNEQFF
>TRBD2|.|TRBV30|TRBJ2-7
TGTGCCTGGGATCTAGCGGGGGCCTACGAGCAGTACTTC
CAWDLAGAYEQYF
>TRBD1|.|TRBV7-9|TRBJ2-7
TGTGCCAGCAGCTTAGTACAGGGGGCCTCCTACGAGCAGTACTTC
CASSLVQGASYEQYF
>TRBD1|once|TRBV2|TRBJ2-2
TGTGCCAGCAAACCAGAAACCGGGACAGGGGACGGCGGGGAGCTGTTTTTT
CASKPETGTGDGGELFF
>TRBD2|.|TRBV5-1|TRBJ2-5
TGCGCCAGCAGCATAGGACTAGCGGGGGACGGAGAGACCCAGTACTTC
CASSIGLAGDGETQYF
>.|.|TRBV10-2|TRBJ2-7
TGCGCCAGCAGGGACATCTCCTACGAGCAGTACTTC
CASRDISYEQYF
>TRBD2|.|TRBV5-6|TRBJ2-7
TGTGCCAGCAGCCTCGGGAGGGTGGGGGAGCAGTACTTC
CASSLGRVGEQYF
>.|few|TRBV4-1|TRBJ1-2
TGCGCCAGCAGCCAACTAAACCGGGACAAATTTTATGGCTACACCTTC
CASSQLNRDKFYGYTF
>TRBD2|.|TRBV4-2|TRBJ2-1
TGTGCCAGCAGCCAAGAGGGGCCCGGGGTAGCGGGGATCTACAATGAGCAGTTCTTC
CASSQEGPGVAGIYNEQFF
>.|.|TRBV4-2|TRBJ2-7
TGTGCCAGCACCCAGGTTCTTGACTGGTCCTACGAGCAGTACTTC
CASTQVLDWSYEQYF
>.|.|TRBV9|TRBJ2-7
TGTGCCAGCAGCGAAGGGCAGGGGAACTACGAGCAGTACTTC
CASSEGQGNYEQYF
>.|.|TRBV6-5|TRBJ1-1
TGTGCCAGCAGACCCGACAGCAACACTGAAGCTTTCTTT
CASRPDSNTEAFF
>.|.|TRBV6-1|TRBJ1-1
TGTGCCACAAGCCAATCCCAGAACACTGAAGCTTTCTTT
CATSQSQNTEAFF
>.|.|TRBV7-9|TRBJ2-1
TGTGCCAGCAGCTTAGTAACTAGCTACAATGAGCAGTTCTTC
CASSLVTSYNEQFF
>.|.|TRBV27|TRBJ2-1
TGTGCCAGCTGCCGGCTAGTCGGGGGTTATAATGAGCAGTTCTTC
CASCRLVGGYNEQFF
>TRBD2|.|TRBV7-6|TRBJ2-3
TGTGCCAGCAGGCGGGAGGGGCGAATCACAGATACGCAGTATTTT
CASRREGRITDTQYF
>.|.|TRBV2|TRBJ1-1
TGTGCCAGCAGTGATCGCGGGGACCCTAGGGGAGCTGAAGCTTTCTTT
CASSDRGDPRGAEAFF
>TRBD1|.|TRBV28|TRBJ2-7
TGTGCCAGCAGTTTAGTTCGCAGGGGGCGAGCCGAGCAGTACTTC
CASSLVRRGRAEQYF
>TRBD1|.|TRBV4-1|TRBJ2-7
TGCGCCAGCAGCCCCCGGGACAGGGCGGAGCAGTACTTC
CASSPRDRAEQYF
>TRBD2|few|TRBV7-3|TRBJ2-1
TGTGCCAGCAGCCTAAACCCCGGGACTAGCATCGATGAGCAGTTCTTC
CASSLNPGTSIDEQFF